These 30 T cell receptor beta chains share one sample of origin, sequenced in a study of vaccination and CD4 T cells after COVID-19. No antigen is known for these receptors. The Oncomine TCR Beta short-read assay was applied to DNA of cultured CD4+ T cells. TCRdb recomputed calls from the PCR reads with MiXCR, one row per CDR3 protein. The data show over 15,000 distinct CDR3 sequences, around 30% seen once. Treatment given: roughly 11-day PBMC culture with coronavirus spike peptide pools or control peptides (ViraFEST assay). Sequencing was done on a sample of cultured CD4+ T cells from blood. The source is a human donor with COVID-19.

This rearrangement joins TRBV13 to TRBJ2-3; tentative D call: TRBD2 (7 bases). The CDR3 loop spans 15 amino acids. V was trimmed by 6 bases and J by 0 bases, leaving 13 bases between them. Per the germline V gene, CDR1 is PRHDT and CDR2 is FYEKMQ (reference sequence). The CDR3 here is CASRDKGGSTDTQYF. The DNA for the CDR3 is TGTGCCAGCAGAGATAAGGGGGGGAGCACAGATACGCAGTATTTT.

The chain joins TRBV2 to TRBJ2-3; no firm D call. The CDR3 is made up of 14 amino acids. Trimming cost V 5 bases and J 2 bases, with 11 bases left between them. The germline V gene has CDR1 SNHLY and CDR2 FYNNEI. Here the CDR3 DNA reads TGTGCCAGCAGTCCCCAGACTGCCACAGATACGCAGTATTTT. Translating it yields CASSPQTATDTQYF.

In its sample, this clonotype is medium-sized. The chain employs TRBV19 and TRBJ1-2; D uncertain. The germline V and J ends were trimmed by 4 bases and 2 bases, with 14 bases remaining between them. This CDR3 is built from 15 residues. Germline V CDR1 and CDR2: LNHDA, SQIVND (reference sequence). CDR3 sequence reads: CASSSRVRINYGYTF. Here the CDR3 DNA reads TGTGCCAGTAGTAGCCGGGTACGGATCAACTATGGCTACACCTTC. The whole variable domain, remainder taken from reference TRBV19 and TRBJ1-2, is DGGITQSPKYLFRKEGQNVTLSCEQNLNHDAMYWYRQDPGQGLRLIYYSQIVNDFQKGDIAEGYSVSREKKESFPLTVTSAQKNPTAFYLCASSSRVRINYGYTFGSGTRLTVV.

This chain uses TRBV6-1 with TRBJ2-1, with 9 bases that match TRBD2. The CDR3 length is 14 residues. V gave up 7 bases and J gave up 5 bases; unmatched junction bases: 6. Germline V CDR1 and CDR2: MNHNS, SASEGT. The CDR3 DNA sequence: TGTGCCAGCATTCCTAGCGGGGCGCACAATGAGCAGTTCTTC. Amino acids: CASIPSGAHNEQFF.

The chain employs TRBV7-9 and TRBJ2-3; TRBD2 might be the D (5 bases). CDR3 size: 16 residues. Germline V gives CDR1 SEHNR, CDR2 FQNEAQ (reference sequence). V lost 4 bases, J lost 4 bases, and 18 bases lay in between. The CDR3 spells CASSSPMSGGADTQYF. The CDR3 DNA is TGTGCCAGCAGCTCGCCCATGAGCGGTGGAGCAGATACGCAGTATTTT.

V and J are TRBV20-1 and TRBJ1-1; D is undetermined. The ends were cut back, 3 bases at V and 1 base at J, with 6 bases in the middle. Per the germline V gene, CDR1 is DFQATT and CDR2 is SNEGSKA (reference sequence). The CDR3 is made up of 12 amino acids. CDR3 nucleotides: TGCAGTGCTAGTGGGCAGAACACTGAAGCTTTCTTT. This encodes CSASGQNTEAFF.

The chain uses TRBV5-6 and TRBJ2-3; TRBD1 matches 7 bases. The trim removed 5 bases at V and 0 bases at J, leaving 15 bases unmatched. The CDR3 runs 18 residues. Germline V gene lookup returns CDR1 SGHDT and CDR2 YYEEEE. DNA for the CDR3: TGTGCCAGCAGGTACTTTACAGGGGTCTTTGCTAGCACAGATACGCAGTATTTT. Its protein product is CASRYFTGVFASTDTQYF. The full variable domain, its missing parts supplied by reference TRBV5-6 and TRBJ2-3, is DAGVTQSPTHLIKTRGQQVTLRCSPKSGHDTVSWYQQALGQGPQFIFQYYEEEERQRGNFPDRFSGHQFPNYSSELNVNALLLGDSALYLCASRYFTGVFASTDTQYFGPGTRLTVL.

This chain joins TRBV19 and TRBJ2-2, with TRBD2 matching over 11 bases. The CDR3 loop spans 17 amino acids. Per germline, CDR1 LNHDA and CDR2 SQIVND (reference sequence). With V trimmed by 3 bases and J by 1 base, 4 bases remained unmatched. The CDR3 DNA sequence: TGTGCCAGTAGTATTGGGACTAGCGGTCTGAACACCGGGGAGCTGTTTTTT. This translates into CASSIGTSGLNTGELFF.

The CDR3 sequence: CASSIPGARVFAGELFF. Written as DNA, the CDR3 is TGTGCCAGTAGTATTCCGGGGGCGAGAGTTTTCGCCGGGGAGCTGTTTTTT. The chain is built from TRBV19 and TRBJ2-2, with D perhaps matching TRBD1 or TRBD2 (6 bases each). The CDR3 runs 17 residues. V gave up 3 bases and J gave up 6 bases, with 20 bases separating them. CDR1 is LNHDA and CDR2 is SQIVND in the germline V gene (reference sequence).

The V call is TRBV29-1, the J call TRBJ1-2; D uncertain. V lost 4 bases, J lost 8 bases, and 11 bases lay in between. This CDR3 contains 11 residues. Germline CDR1 reads SQVTM; CDR2 reads ANQGSEA. Here the CDR3 DNA reads TGCAGCGTTGGGCACCCGGGCGGCTACACCTTC. It specifies CSVGHPGGYTF.

Turning to this clonotype: Relative to the germline gene, one junction end is altered; a read error may explain this. The chain combines TRBV12-3 or TRBV12-4 with TRBJ1-6; 10 nucleotides align to TRBD1. The CDR3 totals 14 residues. The CDR3 spells CASRKTGGHSPPHF. The CDR3 coding sequence is TGTGCCAGCAGAAAGACAGGGGGCCATTCACCCCCCCACTTT.

In this sample, this clonotype turned up a few times. This chain connects TRBV12-3 or TRBV12-4 to TRBJ1-2; 7 nucleotides align to TRBD1. V was pared by 7 bases and J by 7 bases, with 6 bases of the junction left unmatched. The CDR3 has 12 amino acids. DNA for the CDR3: TGTGCCAGCAAACAGGGGAATGGTGGCTACACCTTC. It is translated as CASKQGNGGYTF.

The genes are TRBV6-1 and TRBJ1-5; D is possibly TRBD1 (6 bases). CDR1 is MNHNS and CDR2 is SASEGT in the germline V gene. The CDR3 is made up of 15 amino acids. Deletions cut 3 bases from V and 0 bases from J, with 9 bases between. The CDR3 sequence: CASSDRGTSNQPQHF. The DNA of the CDR3 is TGTGCCAGCAGTGATAGGGGGACTAGCAATCAGCCCCAGCATTTT.

The V call is TRBV5-5, the J call TRBJ1-5; D is uncertain. Trimming removed 0 bases from V and 3 bases from J, with 7 bases in between. Germline assignment: CDR1 SGHKS and CDR2 YYEKEE (reference sequence). This CDR3 is built from 14 residues. CDR3 in DNA: TGTGCCAGCAGCTTGGACGGCTCCAATCAGCCCCAGCATTTT. Translated, it gives CASSLDGSNQPQHF.

This clonotype was detected a few times. The chain recombines TRBV10-2 with TRBJ1-5; D perhaps matches TRBD1 (6 bases). The length of the CDR3 is 13 residues. Germline CDR1 is WSHSY and CDR2 is SAAADI. V was trimmed by 6 bases and J by 7 bases, leaving 13 bases between them. The CDR3 is CASSAVGGQPQHF. The CDR3 DNA reads TGCGCCAGCAGCGCTGTGGGGGGCCAGCCCCAGCATTTT.

J is TRBJ2-7 and V is TRBV7-8; 7 nucleotides align to TRBD1. The CDR3 totals 14 residues. Germline V gene data show CDR1 as SGHVS and CDR2 as FQNEAQ. V was pared by 6 bases and J by 3 bases, with 8 bases of the junction left unmatched. The DNA of the CDR3 is TGTGCCAGCAGGCGAGGACAGGTGGACTACGAGCAGTACTTC. Protein: CASRRGQVDYEQYF.

The chain joins TRBV11-2 to TRBJ2-5; TRBD2 matches 7 bases. This CDR3 has 13 amino acids. Losses at the gene ends were 5 bases for V and 3 bases for J; bases not matched to a gene: 3. Germline V gives CDR1 SGHAT, CDR2 FQNNGV. This CDR3 reads CASSHGTKETQYF. The CDR3, as DNA: TGTGCCAGCAGCCACGGGACTAAAGAGACCCAGTACTTC. Using reference TRBV11-2 and TRBJ2-5 for the parts outside the CDR3, the full variable domain is EAGVAQSPRYKIIEKRQSVAFWCNPISGHATLYWYQQILGQGPKLLIQFQNNGVVDDSQLPKDRFSAERLKGVDSTLKIQPAKLEDSAVYLCASSHGTKETQYFGPGTRLLVL.

This clonotype was recorded a few times. The chain recombines TRBV28 with TRBJ2-5; 8 positions match TRBD2. This CDR3 is built from 15 residues. Per germline, CDR1 MDHEN and CDR2 SYDVKM. V gave up 2 bases and J gave up 5 bases; unmatched junction bases: 7. CDR3 in amino acids: CASSLPSGGGETQYF. The CDR3 DNA is TGTGCCAGCAGTTTACCGAGCGGGGGTGGTGAGACCCAGTACTTC.

This clonotype showed up just a few times. The rearrangement joins TRBV20-1 to TRBJ2-3, with TRBD1 identical over 11 bases. V gave up 6 bases and J gave up 3 bases; unmatched junction bases: 8. Germline V lookup: CDR1 DFQATT, CDR2 SNEGSKA (reference sequence). The CDR3 spans 15 residues. The CDR3 reads CSAGGQGGRTDTQYF. The CDR3 coding sequence is TGCAGTGCAGGGGGACAGGGGGGGCGAACAGATACGCAGTATTTT.

For this clonotype: Possible read error: a much larger clone is one base away. This chain joins TRBV15 and TRBJ2-7; either TRBD1 or TRBD2 may fit D (5 bases each). The CDR3 sequence is 11 residues long. Per germline, CDR1 LNHNV and CDR2 YYDKDF (reference sequence). CDR3 in amino acids: CAASQPGPQYF. In DNA, the CDR3 is TGTGCCGCCAGCCAACCGGGGCCGCAGTACTTC.

The rearrangement links TRBV12-3 or TRBV12-4 to TRBJ1-5, with 9 bases identical to TRBD1. This CDR3 has 15 residues. After removal of 5 bases from V and 0 bases from J, the junction contained 2 bases not matched to a gene. The CDR3 region is CASSRTGDSNQPQHF. CDR3 DNA: TGTGCCAGCAGTCGGACAGGGGATAGCAATCAGCCCCAGCATTTT.

This chain connects TRBV27 to TRBJ2-3; D is undetermined. Trimming removed 2 bases at V and 1 base at J, with 7 bases between. Germline assignment: CDR1 MNHEY and CDR2 SMNVEV (reference sequence). CDR3 size: 14 residues. The CDR3 here is CASSLAKGTDTQYF. The CDR3 DNA reads TGTGCCAGCAGTTTAGCCAAGGGCACAGATACGCAGTATTTT.

In DNA, the CDR3 is TGTGCCAGCACTCCCAGACCCCTAACGACCTACGAGCAGTACTTC. Translation: CASTPRPLTTYEQYF. The J gene is TRBJ2-7, the V gene TRBV6-1; the D is unclear. Trimming pared 7 bases from V and 2 bases from J, leaving 18 bases between. The CDR3 runs 15 residues. Per the germline V gene, CDR1 is MNHNS and CDR2 is SASEGT.

This chain connects TRBV11-3 to TRBJ2-1; the match to TRBD1 covers 9 bases. Trimming cost V 5 bases and J 7 bases; bases outside gene matches: 9. The CDR3 runs 15 residues. Germline assignment: CDR1 SGHNT and CDR2 YENEEA. The CDR3 loop reads CASSGTGLGGNEQFF. The DNA of the CDR3 is TGTGCCAGCAGCGGGACAGGGCTGGGGGGTAATGAGCAGTTCTTC.

This clonotype has only a few counts. The rearrangement joins TRBV6-2 or TRBV6-3 to TRBJ1-5; no clear D gene. CDR1 and CDR2 from the germline V gene are MNHEY and SVGEGT. The V end lost 6 bases, the J end lost 6 bases, and 9 bases lay between the germline ends. CDR3 size: 12 residues. For the CDR3, the DNA is TGTGCCAGCAGGGATCCCAGTCAGCCCCAGCATTTT. Amino acids: CASRDPSQPQHF.

The chain recombines TRBV11-3 with TRBJ1-1; D is unclear. CDR3 length: 13 amino acids. Germline CDR1 reads SGHNT; CDR2 reads YENEEA. The germline V and J ends were trimmed by 1 base and 5 bases, with 8 bases remaining between them. The CDR3 DNA follows: TGTGCCAGCAGCTTAGGTGGGGAGACTGAAGCTTTCTTT. As protein: CASSLGGETEAFF.

The J gene is TRBJ2-3, the V gene TRBV7-9; TRBD1 is a possible D gene (6 bases). Deletions cut 2 bases from V and 4 bases from J, with 10 bases between. This CDR3 is 14 amino acids long. CDR1 and CDR2 (germline): SEHNR, FQNEAQ (reference sequence). The CDR3 spells CASSLTGGADTQYF. CDR3 nucleotide sequence: TGTGCCAGCAGCTTAACTGGGGGCGCAGATACGCAGTATTTT. Using reference TRBV7-9 and TRBJ2-3 for the parts outside the CDR3, the full variable domain is DTGVSQNPRHKITKRGQNVTFRCDPISEHNRLYWYRQTLGQGPEFLTYFQNEAQLEKSRLLSDRFSAERPKGSFSTLEIQRTEQGDSAMYLCASSLTGGADTQYFGPGTRLTVL.

The chain joins TRBV2 to TRBJ2-3; D possibly corresponds to TRBD2 (6 bases). Germline V lookup: CDR1 SNHLY, CDR2 FYNNEI. The V gene lost 8 bases and the J gene lost 3 bases, with 18 bases spanning the gap. The CDR3 is made up of 15 amino acids. DNA for the CDR3: TGTGCCAGCCGGGGAGGACGGGGAGTTACAGATACGCAGTATTTT. Translating it yields CASRGGRGVTDTQYF. Using reference TRBV2 and TRBJ2-3 for the parts outside the CDR3, the full variable domain is EPEVTQTPSHQVTQMGQEVILRCVPISNHLYFYWYRQILGQKVEFLVSFYNNEISEKSEIFDDQFSVERPDGSNFTLKIRSTKLEDSAMYFCASRGGRGVTDTQYFGPGTRLTVL.

The rearrangement joins TRBV20-1 to TRBJ1-3, with a possible D match to TRBD1 (6 bases). The CDR3 has 14 residues. Germline CDR1 DFQATT, CDR2 SNEGSKA (reference sequence). V gave up 4 bases and J gave up 4 bases, with 14 bases separating them. The CDR3: CSATVGTKGNTIYF. CDR3 in DNA: TGCAGTGCTACCGTCGGGACAAAGGGAAACACCATATATTTT.

This chain joins TRBV20-1 and TRBJ2-5, with D tentatively TRBD2 (5 bases). The V gene's germline CDR1 is DFQATT and CDR2 SNEGSKA (reference sequence). V was shortened by 4 bases and J by 11 bases, with 14 bases between the two germline ends. The CDR3 sequence is 11 residues long. CDR3 region: CSATAGPAQYF. The CDR3 bases are TGCAGTGCTACTGCGGGTCCAGCTCAGTACTTC.